This T cell receptor beta chain was found in a study of PD-L1 blockade in urothelial cancer. Produced via immunoSEQ multiplex PCR; TCRdb's table is partial and in-frame only. The sample includes about 100,000 clones, 91% of them seen just once. The sequence was collected from an elderly woman with urothelial cancer. The sequencing used PBMCs, collected around atezolizumab (anti-PD-L1) treatment.

The CDR3 nucleotides are TGCGCCAGCAGCTTGGACCTTTCTAGCGGGAGCAACGAGCAGTACTTC. Residues: CASSLDLSSGSNEQYF. V usage is TRBV5-1 and J usage is TRBJ2-7; 10 nucleotides match TRBD2. Trimming at V came to 0 bases and at J to 5 bases, leaving 8 bases not matched to a gene. Germline CDR1 SGHRS, CDR2 YFSETQ. There are 16 residues in the CDR3.